Listed here are 32 T cell receptor beta chains from one sample, sequenced in a study of T cell responses to AZD1222 COVID-19 vaccine (dated by TCRdb to about 2021). The library was built by means of the immunoSEQ multiplex PCR assay. TCRdb took over this immuneACCESS table, retaining in-frame rearrangements with V and J assigned. Such tables are incomplete; in checked studies, under half of the missing clones stem from an unresolved V gene, and the remainder is unexplained. Present in this sample are tens of thousands of clones, over 75% of which were seen just once. More than 4.5% of the sample comes from the top ten. The time point label for this specimen denotes: baseline before first vaccination. The treatment or condition label corresponds to: meningococcal conjugate vaccine given as trial control. This material consisted of peripheral blood, taken on day 0 of MenACWY control vaccination. These receptors came from an adult in good health.

This clone was detected a few times. The chain joins TRBV13 to TRBJ1-3, with a possible D match to TRBD1 (5 bases). The CDR3 consists of 15 residues. Per germline, CDR1 PRHDT and CDR2 FYEKMQ (reference sequence). V lost 5 bases, J lost 7 bases, and 18 bases lay in between. The CDR3 DNA follows: TGTGCCAGCAGCCCCCAGGGCGGTTACAGGAACACCATATATTTT. Translating it yields CASSPQGGYRNTIYF.

The chain employs TRBV3-1 (or the pseudogene TRBV3-2) and TRBJ2-5; D gene ambiguous. The germline V and J ends were trimmed by 4 bases and 7 bases, with 16 bases remaining between them. The CDR3 contains 14 residues. The germline V gene encodes CDR1 LGHDT and CDR2 YNNKEL (reference sequence). The CDR3 reads CASSPRLTNGTQYF. CDR3 DNA: TGTGCCAGCAGCCCCAGACTTACGAACGGGACCCAGTACTTC.

In this sample, this clone turned up once. The rearrangement links TRBV29-1 to TRBJ1-1, with a tentative D call TRBD1 (6 bases). This CDR3 region has 14 residues. V lost 4 bases and J lost 4, with 16 bases in between. The V gene's germline CDR1 is SQVTM and CDR2 ANQGSEA. The CDR3 reads CSVVWGAWATEAFF. DNA of the CDR3: TGCAGCGTTGTCTGGGGGGCCTGGGCCACTGAAGCTTTCTTT.

The rearrangement uses TRBV6-2 or TRBV6-3 and TRBJ2-3; D ambiguous. Germline CDR1 and CDR2: MNHEY and SVGEGT. The CDR3 is made up of 13 amino acids. Deletions cut 4 bases from V and 0 bases from J, with 5 bases between. CDR3 DNA sequence: TGTGCCAGCAGTTTAGCCAGCACAGATACGCAGTATTTT. Translation: CASSLASTDTQYF.

The CDR3 loop is CASSSFRDRGRGRNIQYF. The CDR3 DNA reads TGTGCCAGCAGTTCCTTCCGGGACAGGGGGCGAGGACGGAACATTCAGTACTTC. J is TRBJ2-4 and V is TRBV28, with 12 bases identical to TRBD1. Trimming removed 4 bases from V and 7 bases from J; junction bases left unmatched: 14. The germline V gene encodes CDR1 MDHEN and CDR2 SYDVKM. The CDR3 spans 18 residues. The whole variable domain, remainder taken from reference TRBV28 and TRBJ2-4, is DVKVTQSSRYLVKRTGEKVFLECVQDMDHENMFWYRQDPGLGLRLIYFSYDVKMKEKGDIPEGYSVSREKKERFSLILESASTNQTSMYLCASSSFRDRGRGRNIQYFGAGTRLSVL.

This clone appeared a few times. The V call is TRBV24-1, the J call TRBJ1-5; weak D call: TRBD1 (6 bases). This CDR3 has 16 residues. V was pared by 2 bases and J by 3 bases, with 13 bases between. Looked up from germline, CDR1 is KGHDR and CDR2 is SFDVKD. This CDR3 is CATSDSVDSYNQPQHF. CDR3 nucleotide sequence: TGTGCCACCAGTGATTCAGTGGACAGCTACAATCAGCCCCAGCATTTT.

V usage is TRBV9 and J usage is TRBJ2-7, with 9 bases fitting TRBD2. The CDR3 consists of 15 residues. J was trimmed by 6 bases and V by 0 bases; bases with no gene match: 7. Germline V gene lookup returns CDR1 SGDLS and CDR2 YYNGEE. The CDR3 here is CASSVAQGLASEQYF. Written as DNA, the CDR3 is TGTGCCAGCAGCGTAGCTCAGGGACTAGCATCCGAGCAGTACTTC.

This sequence joins TRBV28 and TRBJ2-5; TRBD1 aligns across 9 bases. Germline CDR1 reads MDHEN; CDR2 reads SYDVKM. V trimming: 6 bases; J trimming: 5 bases; junction bases outside the gene matches: 10. CDR3 size: 15 residues. CDR3: CASSPTGQGWETQYF. CDR3 nucleotides: TGTGCCAGCAGCCCGACCGGACAGGGGTGGGAGACCCAGTACTTC.

The gene calls are TRBV10-3 and TRBJ2-7; the match to TRBD1 covers 9 bases. In germline, CDR1 is ENHRY, CDR2 SYGVKD. Trimming removed 6 bases from V and 5 bases from J; junction bases left unmatched: 5. CDR3 length: 13 residues. For the CDR3, the DNA is TGTGCCATCAGAGGGACAGGGAGCCACGAGCAGTACTTC. It specifies CAIRGTGSHEQYF.

A remark on this clone: The junction differs from germline at one of its ends, possibly a read error. This chain connects TRBV19 to TRBJ1-2; D unresolved. In germline, CDR1 is LNHDA, CDR2 SQIVND (reference sequence). The CDR3 totals 13 residues. The CDR3 DNA reads TGTGCCAGTAGGATAGGAGCTAACTATGGCTACACCTTC. It specifies CASRIGANYGYTF.

The chain links TRBV20-1 to TRBJ2-2; D gene ambiguous. Germline-derived CDR1 and CDR2 are DFQATT and SNEGSKA (reference sequence). The CDR3 loop spans 11 amino acids. Trimming shortened V by 6 bases and J by 6 bases, and 8 bases separated the two germline ends. CDR3 sequence (DNA): TGCAGTGCCTTGGACGCCGGGGAGCTGTTTTTT. As protein: CSALDAGELFF.

The chain links TRBV18 to TRBJ2-7; perhaps TRBD1 as D (5 bases). The CDR3 spans 13 residues. V was pared by 3 bases and J by 4 bases, with 10 bases between. Per the germline V gene, CDR1 is KGHSH and CDR2 is LQKENI. The CDR3 DNA reads TGTGCCAGCTCACCGGGGCCTATATACGAGCAGTACTTC. It specifies CASSPGPIYEQYF.

Written as DNA, the CDR3 is TGTGCCAGCAGCCTTGACGCCTACGAGCAGTACTTC. It specifies CASSLDAYEQYF. This chain joins TRBV3-1 (or the pseudogene TRBV3-2) and TRBJ2-7; no firm D call. Germline loops: CDR1 LGHDT, CDR2 YNNKEL (reference sequence). The V end was cut by 4 bases, the J end by 2 bases, with 6 bases between. This CDR3 comprises 12 residues.

The chain uses TRBV3-1 (or the pseudogene TRBV3-2) and TRBJ1-5; TRBD1 might be the D (6 bases). V lost 1 base to trimming and J lost 3 bases, with 10 bases between them. CDR3 length equals 15 residues. Germline-derived CDR1 and CDR2 are LGHDT and YNNKEL (reference sequence). This CDR3 is CASSQVAGVNQPQHF. The CDR3 bases are TGTGCCAGCAGCCAAGTTGCAGGGGTCAATCAGCCCCAGCATTTT.

The chain recombines TRBV25-1 with TRBJ2-7; 7 nucleotides match TRBD1. The CDR3 is 14 amino acids. Germline trimming cut 3 bases from V and 3 bases from J; bases unmatched to any gene: 5. The V gene's germline CDR1 is MGHDK and CDR2 SYGVNS. CDR3 sequence (DNA): TGTGCCAGCAGTGAGTCCGACAGGGTCTACGAGCAGTACTTC. It yields the protein CASSESDRVYEQYF.

The chain carries TRBV9 and TRBJ2-2, with 9 bases fitting TRBD2. Germline V lookup: CDR1 SGDLS, CDR2 YYNGEE. V gave up 5 bases and J gave up 8 bases; unmatched junction bases: 13. The CDR3 sequence is 16 residues long. The CDR3 coding sequence is TGTGCCAGCAGAGCCCCGGGACTAGCCGAGACGGGGGAGCTGTTTTTT. Its protein product is CASRAPGLAETGELFF.

The chain has TRBV10-3 and TRBJ1-2; TRBD1 might be the D (5 bases). The V gene's germline CDR1 is ENHRY and CDR2 SYGVKD. The CDR3 runs to 14 residues. With 4 bases removed from V and 4 bases from J, the gap between germline ends came to 13 bases. CDR3 sequence reads: CAISARGETYGYTF. The CDR3 nucleotides are TGTGCCATCAGTGCTCGGGGCGAAACCTATGGCTACACCTTC.

This clone was counted a few times. The chain is built from TRBV29-1 and TRBJ2-2; possibly TRBD1 for D (6 bases). Trimming removed 3 bases from V and 3 bases from J, with 11 bases in between. This CDR3 region has 14 residues. Germline V gene sequence: CDR1 SQVTM, CDR2 ANQGSEA. As DNA, the CDR3 is TGCAGCGTTGACCCTGCAGGGGACACCGGGGAGCTGTTTTTT. This codes for CSVDPAGDTGELFF.

V gene TRBV7-8 combines with J gene TRBJ1-2; 11 nucleotides align to TRBD1. The J segment lost 8 bases and the V segment lost 5 bases, leaving 7 bases of the junction unmatched. CDR1 and CDR2 from the germline V gene are SGHVS and FQNEAQ. The CDR3 covers 14 residues. CDR3 residues: CASSLGQGARGYTF. DNA of the CDR3: TGTGCCAGCAGCCTCGGACAGGGGGCGAGGGGCTACACCTTC.

This clone came up once. The chain carries TRBV7-9 and TRBJ1-1; D is unresolved. V was cut by 4 bases and J by 0 bases, with 12 bases left in between. The germline V gene has CDR1 SEHNR and CDR2 FQNEAQ (reference sequence). The CDR3 consists of 15 residues. As DNA, the CDR3 is TGTGCCAGCAGCTCGTATAGGACGGTGAACACTGAAGCTTTCTTT. As protein: CASSSYRTVNTEAFF.

V usage is TRBV20-1 and J usage is TRBJ1-1, with unresolved D. Germline V gene lookup returns CDR1 DFQATT and CDR2 SNEGSKA (reference sequence). V was cut by 3 bases and J by 13 bases, with 15 bases left in between. CDR3 size: 11 residues. The CDR3 DNA is TGCAGTGCTAGTGGACTCGACCCGGGTTTCTTT. This gives the protein CSASGLDPGFF.

The count of this clone is one. This chain uses TRBV5-4 with TRBJ1-2, with D maybe TRBD1 (6 bases). Trimming took 5 bases from V and 3 from J, leaving 17 bases between them. Germline V gene data show CDR1 as SGHNT and CDR2 as YYREEE (reference sequence). The length of the CDR3 is 15 residues. The CDR3 reads CASRGGQLGDYGYTF. The CDR3 DNA follows: TGTGCCAGCAGGGGTGGACAGTTGGGGGACTATGGCTACACCTTC.

The chain employs TRBV28 and TRBJ1-3, with 7 bases identical to TRBD1. This CDR3 is built from 15 residues. Germline assignment: CDR1 MDHEN and CDR2 SYDVKM. Trimming removed 3 bases from V and 2 bases from J; junction bases left unmatched: 4. DNA for the CDR3: TGTGCCAGCAGTTTCACAGGGGTAGCTGGAAACACCATATATTTT. This translates into CASSFTGVAGNTIYF. The full variable domain, completed using reference TRBV28 and TRBJ1-3, is DVKVTQSSRYLVKRTGEKVFLECVQDMDHENMFWYRQDPGLGLRLIYFSYDVKMKEKGDIPEGYSVSREKKERFSLILESASTNQTSMYLCASSFTGVAGNTIYFGEGSWLTVV.

The V gene is TRBV4-1, the J gene TRBJ1-2; the D is unclear. Per the germline V gene, CDR1 is MGHRA and CDR2 is YSYEKL. CDR3 length: 16 residues. V was shortened by 4 bases and J by 1 base, with 16 bases between the two germline ends. The CDR3 DNA is TGCGCCAGCAGCCTATCCAGACGGGCCAATAACTATGGCTACACCTTC. Protein sequence: CASSLSRRANNYGYTF.

In this sample, this clone turned up once. The chain combines TRBV5-1 with TRBJ2-7, with 7 bases that match TRBD1. V shed 0 bases, J shed 5 bases, and the junction held 8 bases outside the gene matches. Per the germline V gene, CDR1 is SGHRS and CDR2 is YFSETQ. This CDR3 is built from 15 residues. CDR3 DNA: TGCGCCAGCAGCTTGGGTGGGACAGCCGTTAACGAGCAGTACTTC. As protein: CASSLGGTAVNEQYF. Supplemented by reference TRBV5-1 and TRBJ2-7, the full variable domain reads KAGVTQTPRYLIKTRGQQVTLSCSPISGHRSVSWYQQTPGQGLQFLFEYFSETQRNKGNFPGRFSGRQFSNSRSEMNVSTLELGDSALYLCASSLGGTAVNEQYFGPGTRLTVT.

The chain uses TRBV27 and TRBJ2-4; a possible D gene is TRBD1 (5 bases). Germline CDR1 and CDR2: MNHEY and SMNVEV (reference sequence). V lost 6 bases and J lost 7, with 13 bases in between. The CDR3 has 13 residues. The CDR3 bases are TGTGCCAGCAGGGACGACAGCAGGAACATTCAGTACTTC. Protein product: CASRDDSRNIQYF.

The sample holds a few counts of this clone. V and J are TRBV14 and TRBJ2-3; no clear D. V was trimmed by 3 bases and J by 2 bases, leaving 9 bases between them. Germline loops: CDR1 SGHDN, CDR2 FVKESK. CDR3 length: 14 residues. The CDR3 region is CASSQEHPTDTQYF. For the CDR3, the DNA is TGTGCCAGCAGCCAGGAACACCCCACAGATACGCAGTATTTT.

The CDR3 DNA is TGTGCCAGCAGCTTAGGACTAGCGCCAGATACGCAGTATTTT. It yields the protein CASSLGLAPDTQYF. The chain uses TRBV11-3 and TRBJ2-3; 8 bases align to TRBD2. Germline V gene data show CDR1 as SGHNT and CDR2 as YENEEA. V dropped 1 base and J dropped 4; count of bases not matched to a gene: 1. There are 14 residues in the CDR3. Full variable domain (remainder filled in from reference TRBV11-3 and TRBJ2-3): EAGVVQSPRYKIIEKKQPVAFWCNPISGHNTLYWYLQNLGQGPELLIRYENEEAVDDSQLPKDRFSAERLKGVDSTLKIQPAELGDSAVYLCASSLGLAPDTQYFGPGTRLTVL.

The V gene is TRBV7-2, the J gene TRBJ2-7; 11 nucleotides align to TRBD2. CDR1 is SGHTA, CDR2 FQGNSA, per germline. The CDR3 is made up of 14 amino acids. V dropped 4 bases and J dropped 4; count of bases not matched to a gene: 3. The DNA for the CDR3 is TGTGCCAGCAGCTCGGGACTAGCGGATTACGAGCAGTACTTC. As protein: CASSSGLADYEQYF.

This chain links TRBV7-3 with TRBJ2-1; 7 nucleotides line up with TRBD2. This CDR3 has 14 amino acids. Trimming cost V 5 bases and J 5 bases; bases outside gene matches: 6. Germline CDR1 reads SGHTA; CDR2 reads FQGTGA. CDR3 region: CASSPLAENNEQFF. CDR3 in DNA: TGTGCCAGCAGCCCCCTAGCGGAAAACAATGAGCAGTTCTTC.

This chain joins TRBV7-2 and TRBJ2-7, with 11 bases fitting TRBD2. V lost 5 bases to trimming and J lost 3 bases; unmatched junction nucleotides: 3. Germline assignment: CDR1 SGHTA and CDR2 FQGNSA. The CDR3 consists of 14 residues. The CDR3 nucleotides are TGTGCCAGCAGCCCGACTAGCGGGGACTACGAGCAGTACTTC. Its protein product is CASSPTSGDYEQYF.

A few counts support this clone. The chain combines TRBV7-2 with TRBJ2-7; D unclear. The germline CDR1 and CDR2 sequences are SGHTA and FQGNSA. CDR3 length equals 11 residues. Trimming took off 5 bases at V and 2 bases at J, with 4 bases between the two ends. The CDR3 coding sequence is TGTGCCAGCAGCGGGACCTACGAGCAGTACTTC. Encoded protein: CASSGTYEQYF. The full variable domain, completed using reference TRBV7-2 and TRBJ2-7, is GAGVSQSPSNKVTEKGKDVELRCDPISGHTALYWYRQSLGQGLEFLIYFQGNSAPDKSGLPSDRFSAERTGGSVSTLTIQRTQQEDSAVYLCASSGTYEQYFGPGTRLTVT.